These 32 T cell receptor beta chains were all obtained from the same sample, sequenced in a study of PD-1 blockade in classical Hodgkin lymphoma. Using immunoSEQ multiplex PCR, the repertoire was profiled, and TCRdb retains in-frame clones only, with some absent. The repertoire holds tens of thousands of clones, with more than 70% as singletons. Time point here: cycle 4 day 1 (C4D1), after about 6 weeks of nivolumab. All patients experienced relapse after autologous stem cell transplantation, and brentuximab vedotin exposure was variable. The sequencing used peripheral blood mononuclear cells (PBMCs), collected before the fourth cycle of nivolumab. Receptors were obtained from a human donor with classical Hodgkin lymphoma.

The chain links TRBV6-5 to TRBJ1-2, with 8 bases that match TRBD1. The CDR3 length is 15 residues. Germline trimming cut 1 base from V and 4 bases from J; bases unmatched to any gene: 5. CDR1 and CDR2 (germline): MNHEY, SVGAGI. In nucleotides, the CDR3 is TGTGCCAGCAGTTACTTTGGACAGGGTAGCTATGGCTACACCTTC. The encoded protein is CASSYFGQGSYGYTF.

This clone was observed once. V gene TRBV19 combines with J gene TRBJ2-3; 11 nucleotides agree with TRBD1. Germline V gives CDR1 LNHDA, CDR2 SQIVND (reference sequence). The ends lost 5 bases at V and 0 bases at J; junction bases unmatched: 10. The CDR3 is 18 residues long. CDR3 DNA: TGTGCCAGTAGTGGAGGGACAGGGGGTCATCCTAGCACAGATACGCAGTATTTT. Its translation: CASSGGTGGHPSTDTQYF.

The V gene is TRBV6-5, the J gene TRBJ1-2; D gene uncertain. CDR3 length: 15 residues. Germline V CDR1 and CDR2: MNHEY, SVGAGI. V was trimmed by 6 bases and J by 0 bases, leaving 14 bases between them. CDR3 residues: CASRAALGANYGYTF. CDR3 nucleotides: TGTGCCAGCAGGGCGGCGCTGGGAGCTAACTATGGCTACACCTTC.

About this clone itself: The junction differs from germline at one of its ends, possibly a read error. The chain carries TRBV6-5 and TRBJ1-1; D is unclear. Germline V gene lookup returns CDR1 MNHEY and CDR2 SVGAGI. The CDR3 loop spans 11 amino acids. CDR3 in DNA: TGTGCCATCAGTGAGAGAACTGAAGCTTTCTTT. This codes for CAISERTEAFF.

The J gene is TRBJ2-2, the V gene TRBV7-2; TRBD2 matches 7 bases. The germline V gene encodes CDR1 SGHTA and CDR2 FQGNSA. This CDR3 has 16 residues. Germline trimming cut 1 base from V and 2 bases from J; bases unmatched to any gene: 4. In DNA form, the CDR3 reads TGTGCCAGCAGCTTAGTTGGCGGGGGAAACACCGGGGAGCTGTTTTTT. Translating gives CASSLVGGGNTGELFF.

This sequence joins TRBV9 and TRBJ2-1; D is undetermined. Germline lookup yields CDR1 SGDLS and CDR2 YYNGEE. The CDR3 sequence is 13 residues long. Trimming left V 4 bases short and J 5 bases short, with 10 bases between. As DNA, the CDR3 is TGTGCCAGCAGCCCACGTGGGAACAATGAGCAGTTCTTC. Encoded protein: CASSPRGNNEQFF. Full variable domain (rest looked up from reference TRBV9 and TRBJ2-1): DSGVTQTPKHLITATGQRVTLRCSPRSGDLSVYWYQQSLDQGLQFLIQYYNGEERAKGNILERFSAQQFPDLHSELNLSSLELGDSALYFCASSPRGNNEQFFGPGTRLTVL.

The rearrangement links TRBV5-1 to TRBJ1-5; TRBD1 agrees at 7 bases. V shed 4 bases and J 5 bases; nucleotides not matched to a gene: 6. CDR1 is SGHRS, CDR2 YFSETQ, per germline. The CDR3 is 14 amino acids. The CDR3 sequence: CASSTGVKDQPQHF. CDR3 nucleotide sequence: TGCGCCAGCAGCACAGGGGTAAAGGATCAGCCCCAGCATTTT. Full variable domain (missing parts from reference TRBV5-1 and TRBJ1-5): KAGVTQTPRYLIKTRGQQVTLSCSPISGHRSVSWYQQTPGQGLQFLFEYFSETQRNKGNFPGRFSGRQFSNSRSEMNVSTLELGDSALYLCASSTGVKDQPQHFGDGTRLSIL.

The sample holds one count of this clone. At the DNA level, this CDR3 is encoded by other sequences in the same sample as well. The chain couples TRBV19 to TRBJ1-5, with D hard to call. Germline V CDR1 and CDR2: LNHDA, SQIVND (reference sequence). The CDR3 totals 12 residues. V was trimmed by 2 bases and J by 4 bases, leaving 3 bases between them. CDR3 amino acids: CASSIRNQPQHF. CDR3 sequence (DNA): TGTGCCAGTAGTATAAGAAATCAGCCCCAGCATTTT. The full variable domain, its missing parts supplied by reference TRBV19 and TRBJ1-5, is DGGITQSPKYLFRKEGQNVTLSCEQNLNHDAMYWYRQDPGQGLRLIYYSQIVNDFQKGDIAEGYSVSREKKESFPLTVTSAQKNPTAFYLCASSIRNQPQHFGDGTRLSIL.

There are a few counts of this clone. CDR3 residues: CASSSMTEYQPQHF. The CDR3 region has the DNA TGTGCCAGCAGTTCCATGACAGAGTATCAGCCCCAGCATTTT. This chain links TRBV28 with TRBJ1-5; D is perhaps TRBD1 (5 bases). CDR1 MDHEN and CDR2 SYDVKM come from the germline V gene. There are 14 residues in the CDR3. V was pared by 4 bases and J by 5 bases, with 12 bases between.

The chain carries TRBV7-3 and TRBJ2-5, with 7 bases lining up with TRBD1. CDR3 length: 15 residues. Germline V CDR1 and CDR2: SGHTA, FQGTGA. The ends lost 5 bases at V and 5 bases at J; junction bases unmatched: 11. The CDR3 protein is CASSRNRGVGETQYF. CDR3 coding DNA: TGTGCCAGCAGCCGTAACAGGGGCGTCGGGGAGACCCAGTACTTC.

The CDR3 loop reads CASRTSGGSDTQYF. In DNA form, the CDR3 reads TGTGCCAGCCGGACTAGCGGGGGCTCAGATACGCAGTATTTT. The chain recombines TRBV7-9 with TRBJ2-3; 13 nucleotides agree with TRBD2. Trimming removed 8 bases from V and 4 bases from J; junction bases left unmatched: 3. The length of the CDR3 is 14 residues. Germline V gene data show CDR1 as SEHNR and CDR2 as FQNEAQ (reference sequence).

V usage is TRBV9 and J usage is TRBJ1-4; no clear D gene. The CDR3 has 15 amino acids. In germline, CDR1 is SGDLS, CDR2 YYNGEE. V was clipped by 4 bases and J by 7 bases, with 17 bases between them. The chain's CDR3 is CASSTDGQEFEKLFF. The DNA of the CDR3 is TGTGCCAGCAGCACAGACGGTCAGGAGTTTGAAAAACTGTTTTTT.

This clone was recorded a few times. The CDR3 sequence: CSGGGEFF. In DNA, the CDR3 is TGCAGCGGAGGAGGGGAGTTCTTC. The chain carries TRBV20-1 and TRBJ2-1; D may be TRBD2 (6 bases). The length of the CDR3 is 8 residues. The V gene's germline CDR1 is DFQATT and CDR2 SNEGSKA (reference sequence).

This chain connects TRBV7-2 to TRBJ1-4, with unresolved D. This CDR3 contains 14 residues. The V end lost 5 bases, the J end lost 2 bases, and 9 bases lay between the germline ends. Germline V gene data show CDR1 as SGHTA and CDR2 as FQGNSA. The CDR3 sequence is CASSRRRTNEKLFF. As DNA, the CDR3 is TGTGCCAGCAGCCGCCGGAGGACTAATGAAAAACTGTTTTTT.

The rearrangement uses TRBV6-5 and TRBJ1-6; 8 positions agree with TRBD1. The junction had 3 bases not matched to a gene; V was cut back by 0 bases and J by 8 bases. Germline V gives CDR1 MNHEY, CDR2 SVGAGI. The CDR3 covers 15 residues. For the CDR3, the DNA is TGTGCCAGCAGTTACTCGTACAGGGGGGATTCACCCCTCCACTTT. Its translation is CASSYSYRGDSPLHF.

The chain has TRBV18 and TRBJ2-7, with 10 nucleotides matching TRBD1. Germline-derived CDR1 and CDR2 are KGHSH and LQKENI. The CDR3 consists of 15 residues. J gave up 2 bases and V 5 bases, and 6 bases lay outside the gene matches. For the CDR3, the DNA is TGTGCCAGCTCAGCCCGGGACAGGGGAGCCTACGAGCAGTACTTC. It codes for CASSARDRGAYEQYF. The entire variable domain, with the rest obtained from reference TRBV18 and TRBJ2-7, is as follows: NAGVMQNPRHLVRRRGQEARLRCSPMKGHSHVYWYRQLPEEGLKFMVYLQKENIIDESGMPKERFSAEFPKEGPSILRIQQVVRGDSAAYFCASSARDRGAYEQYFGPGTRLTVT.

This chain connects TRBV5-1 to TRBJ2-7; either TRBD1 or TRBD2 may supply D (6 bases each). Germline lookup yields CDR1 SGHRS and CDR2 YFSETQ. The CDR3 sequence is 14 residues long. V was trimmed by 2 bases and J by 2 bases, leaving 11 bases between them. CDR3 in amino acids: CASSFRGGPYEQYF. The CDR3 DNA reads TGCGCCAGCAGCTTTCGAGGGGGGCCCTACGAGCAGTACTTC.

This clone has a single count. The chain combines TRBV9 with TRBJ2-3, with 8 bases aligning to TRBD2. CDR1 is SGDLS, CDR2 YYNGEE, per germline. Trimming at V came to 1 base and at J to 5 bases, leaving 12 bases not matched to a gene. The CDR3 is 17 amino acids. CDR3 in DNA: TGTGCCAGCAGCGTACTACGGGGGGGCGGTCTGGTAGATACGCAGTATTTT. This encodes CASSVLRGGGLVDTQYF. Together with reference TRBV9 and TRBJ2-3, the CDR3 gives the full variable domain: DSGVTQTPKHLITATGQRVTLRCSPRSGDLSVYWYQQSLDQGLQFLIQYYNGEERAKGNILERFSAQQFPDLHSELNLSSLELGDSALYFCASSVLRGGGLVDTQYFGPGTRLTVL.

This sequence joins TRBV5-1 and TRBJ1-3; D is undetermined. The V end was cut by 0 bases, the J end by 0 bases, with 7 bases between. The CDR3 totals 15 residues. Germline assignment: CDR1 SGHRS and CDR2 YFSETQ. CDR3 DNA sequence: TGCGCCAGCAGCTTGGCCGCTCTCTCTGGAAACACCATATATTTT. It is translated as CASSLAALSGNTIYF. The whole variable domain, filled in from reference TRBV5-1 and TRBJ1-3, reads KAGVTQTPRYLIKTRGQQVTLSCSPISGHRSVSWYQQTPGQGLQFLFEYFSETQRNKGNFPGRFSGRQFSNSRSEMNVSTLELGDSALYLCASSLAALSGNTIYFGEGSWLTVV.

This clone was observed once. The chain joins TRBV7-9 to TRBJ1-2; D possibly corresponds to TRBD1 (5 bases). Trimming removed 2 bases at V and 0 bases at J, with 7 bases between. Germline V CDR1 and CDR2: SEHNR, FQNEAQ (reference sequence). The CDR3 spans 14 residues. The CDR3 sequence: CASSLKGANYGYTF. The CDR3 DNA is TGTGCCAGCAGCTTAAAAGGGGCTAACTATGGCTACACCTTC.

The gene calls are TRBV19 and TRBJ2-3; 9 nucleotides align to TRBD1. Germline CDR1 LNHDA, CDR2 SQIVND (reference sequence). This CDR3 comprises 14 residues. V lost 4 bases, J lost 5 bases, and 4 bases stayed unmatched. The CDR3 DNA follows: TGTGCCAGTAGTAGGGGACAGGGAGGAGATACGCAGTATTTT. Translation gives CASSRGQGGDTQYF.

In the case of this clone: The sample has other DNA sequences that encode this CDR3 too. The rearrangement joins TRBV18 to TRBJ2-7; D remains ambiguous. The CDR3 has 12 amino acids. Germline lookup yields CDR1 KGHSH and CDR2 LQKENI. V shed 1 base and J shed 2 bases, with 3 bases lying between them. The CDR3 DNA sequence: TGTGCCAGCTCACCACGGGCCTACGAGCAGTACTTC. Translating gives CASSPRAYEQYF.

The V and J genes are TRBV11-2 and TRBJ1-4; 10 bases map to TRBD1. Germline V gene sequence: CDR1 SGHAT, CDR2 FQNNGV. The V segment lost 6 bases and the J segment 6 bases; nucleotides outside the gene matches: 7. This CDR3 comprises 15 residues. CDR3: CASRLTGTGDEKLFF. Written as DNA, the CDR3 is TGTGCCAGCAGACTAACCGGGACAGGGGATGAAAAACTGTTTTTT.

V and J are TRBV25-1 and TRBJ2-1; D is ambiguous. CDR3 length: 16 residues. Trimming took 2 bases from V and 3 from J, leaving 14 bases between them. The germline gives CDR1 MGHDK, CDR2 SYGVNS. In DNA, the CDR3 is TGTGCCAGCAGTGAACCCAGCCACCCCGGCTACAATGAGCAGTTCTTC. This sequence encodes CASSEPSHPGYNEQFF. The whole variable domain, filled in from reference TRBV25-1 and TRBJ2-1, reads EADIYQTPRYLVIGTGKKITLECSQTMGHDKMYWYQQDPGMELHLIHYSYGVNSTEKGDLSSESTVSRIRTEHFPLTLESARPSHTSQYLCASSEPSHPGYNEQFFGPGTRLTVL.

The chain carries TRBV6-5 and TRBJ2-5; 7 bases line up with TRBD2. Looked up from germline, CDR1 is MNHEY and CDR2 is SVGAGI. This CDR3 is built from 14 residues. Losses at the gene ends were 4 bases for V and 0 bases for J; bases not matched to a gene: 2. CDR3: CASSSGLDQETQYF. CDR3 nucleotides: TGTGCCAGCAGTTCCGGACTAGACCAAGAGACCCAGTACTTC.

The chain carries TRBV5-1 and TRBJ2-7; D may correspond to TRBD1 or TRBD2 (5 bases each). The germline V gene encodes CDR1 SGHRS and CDR2 YFSETQ. V was trimmed by 0 bases and J by 0 bases, leaving 13 bases between them. The CDR3 consists of 16 residues. CDR3 residues: CASSLDPGPSSYEQYF. The CDR3 bases are TGCGCCAGCAGCTTGGACCCGGGGCCGAGCTCCTACGAGCAGTACTTC.

The table lists this clone with a count of one. This chain links TRBV5-1 with TRBJ1-3, with D uncertain. The CDR3 contains 14 residues. Deletions cut 0 bases from V and 4 bases from J, with 8 bases between. CDR1 SGHRS and CDR2 YFSETQ come from the germline V gene. The CDR3 sequence is CASSLGVSGNTIYF. CDR3 DNA: TGCGCCAGCAGCTTGGGGGTATCCGGAAACACCATATATTTT.

This clone has more than one count but fewer than ten. The genes are TRBV2 and TRBJ2-3; 14 nucleotides agree with TRBD2. This CDR3 is 17 amino acids long. V trimming: 6 bases; J trimming: 2 bases; junction bases outside the gene matches: 7. The germline CDR1 and CDR2 sequences are SNHLY and FYNNEI. CDR3 region: CASRDGLAGGYTDTQYF. Written as DNA, the CDR3 is TGTGCCAGCAGAGATGGACTAGCGGGGGGTTACACAGATACGCAGTATTTT.

The V and J genes are TRBV7-9 and TRBJ2-3, with 11 bases fitting TRBD1. J lost 6 bases, V lost 4 bases, and 9 bases had no gene match. The CDR3 consists of 16 residues. Germline CDR1 and CDR2: SEHNR and FQNEAQ (reference sequence). The CDR3 loop is CASSSAGTGGRDTQYF. CDR3 in DNA: TGTGCCAGCAGCTCCGCCGGGACAGGGGGGCGGGATACGCAGTATTTT.

The sample holds a few counts of this clone. CDR3 region: CASSKDRNTEAFF. CDR3 coding DNA: TGTGCCAGCAGCAAGGACAGGAACACTGAAGCTTTCTTT. The chain carries TRBV6-6 and TRBJ1-1; D might be TRBD1 (6 bases). Trimming took 6 bases from V and 1 from J, leaving 9 bases between them. CDR1 and CDR2 from the germline V gene are MNHNY and SVGAGI (reference sequence). The CDR3 loop spans 13 amino acids.

The chain uses TRBV5-4 and TRBJ2-3, with a tentative D call TRBD1 (5 bases). The CDR3 consists of 13 residues. The V gene lost 0 bases and the J gene lost 5 bases, with 7 bases spanning the gap. Germline CDR1 reads SGHNT; CDR2 reads YYREEE (reference sequence). CDR3 coding DNA: TGTGCCAGCAGCTTGGACAGGATAGATACGCAGTATTTT. Its protein is CASSLDRIDTQYF.

This rearrangement joins TRBV19 to TRBJ1-3; D gene ambiguous. The germline gives CDR1 LNHDA, CDR2 SQIVND (reference sequence). CDR3 size: 14 residues. With 7 bases removed from V and 0 bases from J, the gap between germline ends came to 10 bases. CDR3 in DNA: TGTGCCAGTACCTCTGGTCTCTCTGGAAACACCATATATTTT. It specifies CASTSGLSGNTIYF.